The 18 T cell receptor beta chains below all came from one sample that was sequenced in a study of T-cell memory formation after mild COVID-19. TCRdb itself ran the 5' RACE reads through MiXCR, one entry per CDR3 protein. The sample includes approximately 580,000 distinct CDR3 sequences, roughly 20% of them seen just once. Sample: PBMCs or a T cell subset sorted from them (not recorded which). The receptors here all came from an adult woman who had mild COVID-19 (a few samples of this study predate the infection). Cell type and time point are not known.

The V gene is TRBV4-2, the J gene TRBJ2-7, with D maybe TRBD2 (7 bases). V was shortened by 1 base and J by 1 base, with 11 bases between the two germline ends. Germline CDR1 and CDR2: LGHNA and YNFKEQ. CDR3 length: 15 residues. CDR3 DNA: TGTGCCAGCAGCCAAGGCGGGGGCCCTTCCTACGAGCAGTACTTC. The encoded protein is CASSQGGGPSYEQYF.

This clonotype has just a few counts. The rearrangement joins TRBV12-3 or TRBV12-4 to TRBJ2-5; no reliable D call. The CDR3 extends over 16 amino acids. Trimming cost V 3 bases and J 0 bases, with 14 bases left between them. The CDR3 DNA reads TGTGCCAGCAGTTTCCCACTCGGAGCCGACCAAGAGACCCAGTACTTC. Its translation: CASSFPLGADQETQYF.

This clonotype was detected only a few times. CDR3 nucleotides: TGTGCCTGGACACGCAATCAGCCCCAGCATTTT. Translation: CAWTRNQPQHF. The chain uses TRBV30 and TRBJ1-5; D remains ambiguous. This CDR3 contains 11 residues. V was pared by 4 bases and J by 2 bases, with 3 bases between. Germline V gene lookup returns CDR1 GTSNPN and CDR2 SVGIG (reference sequence).

This clonotype was recorded at least ten times. The chain recombines TRBV5-5 with TRBJ2-3; D gene uncertain. Trimming pared 2 bases from V and 4 bases from J, leaving 14 bases between. This CDR3 has 15 amino acids. Germline lookup yields CDR1 SGHKS and CDR2 YYEKEE (reference sequence). The CDR3: CASSFPQSTADTQYF. CDR3 nucleotides: TGTGCCAGCAGCTTCCCCCAAAGTACTGCAGATACGCAGTATTTT. Full variable domain (rest looked up from reference TRBV5-5 and TRBJ2-3): DAGVTQSPTHLIKTRGQQVTLRCSPISGHKSVSWYQQVLGQGPQFIFQYYEKEERGRGNFPDRFSARQFPNYSSELNVNALLLGDSALYLCASSFPQSTADTQYFGPGTRLTVL.

The rearrangement uses TRBV24-1 and TRBJ2-3; a weak D match, TRBD1 (5 bases). Germline V gives CDR1 KGHDR, CDR2 SFDVKD. Trimming pared 9 bases from V and 4 bases from J, leaving 10 bases between. The CDR3 consists of 12 residues. CDR3 nucleotides: TGTGCCACCCTCGACAGCGCAGATACGCAGTATTTT. Protein: CATLDSADTQYF.

This clonotype was counted only a few times. The rearrangement joins TRBV12-3 or TRBV12-4 to TRBJ2-1, with 9 nucleotides matching TRBD1. J was trimmed by 8 bases and V by 5 bases; bases with no gene match: 10. This CDR3 contains 15 residues. The CDR3 sequence: CASSTWDREGHEQFF. CDR3 nucleotide sequence: TGTGCCAGCAGTACCTGGGACAGGGAAGGCCATGAGCAGTTCTTC.

V gene TRBV6-1 combines with J gene TRBJ1-1, with 10 bases aligning to TRBD1. There are 14 residues in the CDR3. Trimming cost V 7 bases and J 10 bases; bases outside gene matches: 12. Germline V gene sequence: CDR1 MNHNS, CDR2 SASEGT. In DNA form, the CDR3 reads TGTGCCAGCAACCTGGGACAGGGGTCGGGTGGAGCTTTCTTT. Encoded protein: CASNLGQGSGGAFF.

The CDR3 region has the DNA TGTGCCAGCACCTCCCTTCGGAGTGAAGCTTTCTTT. Translating it yields CASTSLRSEAFF. The chain recombines TRBV12-3 or TRBV12-4 with TRBJ1-1, with D hard to call. The CDR3 is made up of 12 amino acids. Trimming shortened V by 7 bases and J by 7 bases, and 13 bases separated the two germline ends.

A few counts support this clonotype. The chain couples TRBV7-2 to TRBJ1-3, with 7 bases fitting TRBD1. Losses at the gene ends were 5 bases for V and 0 bases for J; bases not matched to a gene: 10. This CDR3 contains 17 residues. Germline assignment: CDR1 SGHTA and CDR2 FQGNSA. The CDR3 nucleotides read TGTGCCAGCAGCCCCTCAGGGGGGATTTCCTCTGGAAACACCATATATTTT. It is translated as CASSPSGGISSGNTIYF.

The chain carries TRBV29-1 and TRBJ2-7; D unresolved. Trimming shortened V by 5 bases and J by 4 bases, and 15 bases separated the two germline ends. Germline CDR1 SQVTM, CDR2 ANQGSEA. The CDR3 has 13 amino acids. The CDR3 spells CSVLTKTFYEQYF. The CDR3 nucleotides are TGCAGCGTTCTGACCAAAACCTTTTACGAGCAGTACTTC.

The chain links TRBV2 to TRBJ1-1; D is possibly TRBD1 (6 bases). Germline V gene lookup returns CDR1 SNHLY and CDR2 FYNNEI. V lost 4 bases, J lost 0 bases, and 12 bases lay in between. This CDR3 spans 15 amino acids. Written as DNA, the CDR3 is TGTGCCAGCAGTGGTAGACAGGCCATGAACACTGAAGCTTTCTTT. Its translation: CASSGRQAMNTEAFF.

The rearrangement uses TRBV12-3 or TRBV12-4 and TRBJ2-1, with TRBD2 matching over 12 bases. Unmatched junction bases numbered 6, after V lost 1 base and J lost 8 bases. The CDR3 is 16 amino acids. The chain's CDR3 is CASSLGLAGVKDEQFF. CDR3 nucleotides: TGTGCCAGCAGTTTAGGACTAGCGGGAGTGAAGGATGAGCAGTTCTTC.

This clonotype was counted a few times. V gene TRBV5-1 combines with J gene TRBJ2-7, with TRBD1 matching over 8 bases. Germline lookup yields CDR1 SGHRS and CDR2 YFSETQ. The CDR3 is 13 residues long. With V trimmed by 4 bases and J by 6 bases, 6 bases remained unmatched. The CDR3, as DNA: TGCGCCAGCAGCGAGGACAGGGTTGGCGAGCAGTACTTC. It codes for CASSEDRVGEQYF.

This clonotype was seen a handful of times. The chain joins TRBV18 to TRBJ1-1; D is possibly TRBD1 (5 bases). Trimming took 3 bases from V and 7 from J, leaving 9 bases between them. CDR3 size: 12 residues. CDR1 and CDR2 from the germline V gene are KGHSH and LQKENI. The CDR3 protein is CASSPAGGEAFF. The CDR3 DNA is TGTGCCAGCTCACCGGCGGGGGGTGAAGCTTTCTTT.

This clonotype turned up a few times. The chain is built from TRBV20-1 and TRBJ2-1; D unresolved. The ends were cut back, 0 bases at V and 5 bases at J, with 5 bases in the middle. Per germline, CDR1 DFQATT and CDR2 SNEGSKA (reference sequence). This CDR3 is built from 12 residues. CDR3 amino acids: CSAREENNEQFF. DNA for the CDR3: TGCAGTGCTAGAGAGGAAAACAATGAGCAGTTCTTC.

The chain combines TRBV10-3 with TRBJ2-3, with 9 positions matching TRBD2. Germline V CDR1 and CDR2: ENHRY, SYGVKD. Losses at the gene ends were 6 bases for V and 2 bases for J; bases not matched to a gene: 3. The CDR3 is 14 residues long. For the CDR3, the DNA is TGTGCCATCAGCAGACTAGCGGACACAGATACGCAGTATTTT. Encoded protein: CAISRLADTDTQYF.

This clonotype was seen only a few times. The V call is TRBV7-6, the J call TRBJ1-2; unclear D gene. Germline assignment: CDR1 SGHVS and CDR2 FNYEAQ. With 0 bases removed from V and 5 bases from J, the gap between germline ends came to 19 bases. This CDR3 spans 17 amino acids. CDR3: CASSLAGNARGPYGYTF. Written as DNA, the CDR3 is TGTGCCAGCAGCTTAGCTGGGAACGCCCGAGGGCCTTATGGCTACACCTTC.

The J gene is TRBJ2-7, the V gene TRBV20-1, with a weak D call TRBD1 (6 bases). The CDR3 extends over 12 amino acids. The V end lost 6 bases, the J end lost 0 bases, and 9 bases lay between the germline ends. Germline V CDR1 and CDR2: DFQATT, SNEGSKA (reference sequence). The CDR3 protein is CSAEGVSYEQYF. CDR3 coding DNA: TGCAGTGCCGAGGGGGTCTCCTACGAGCAGTACTTC.